A single sample is the source of the 14 T cell receptor beta chains below, sequenced in a study of T-cell reconstitution after alpha-beta-depleted transplantation in children. Unique molecular identifiers were incorporated into the prepared TCRbeta library. A single record per CDR3 protein comes from TCRdb applying MiXCR to the PCR reads. The sample lists about 640,000 distinct CDR3 sequences; approximately 17% were seen once. The sequencing here drew on PBMCs from the stem cell graft donor, taken from the stem cell graft. These receptors came from a human donor who donated a stem cell graft to a child with acute myeloid leukemia.

This clonotype has more than one count but fewer than ten. The rearrangement uses TRBV20-1 and TRBJ2-5; D call uncertain. This CDR3 region has 11 residues. Germline V gene lookup returns CDR1 DFQATT and CDR2 SNEGSKA (reference sequence). V shed 4 bases and J shed 11 bases, with 14 bases lying between them. CDR3 sequence: CSAIPDRLQYF. CDR3 bases: TGCAGTGCTATCCCCGACCGTTTACAGTACTTC.

This clonotype was seen only a few times. This rearrangement joins TRBV12-3 or TRBV12-4 to TRBJ2-1; D might be TRBD1 (7 bases). The V end was cut by 6 bases, the J end by 2 bases, with 17 bases between. The CDR3 totals 16 residues. CDR3 nucleotides: TGTGCCAGCAGGTTGACAGGGAGGAGAACCTACAATGAGCAGTTCTTC. It translates to CASRLTGRRTYNEQFF.

DNA of the CDR3: TGCAGTGCGAGGGGGCAGGGGGGGTACCACGAGCAGTACTTC. This sequence encodes CSARGQGGYHEQYF. J is TRBJ2-7 and V is TRBV20-1; the D gene could be TRBD1 or TRBD2 (7 bases each). CDR1 and CDR2 (germline): DFQATT, SNEGSKA (reference sequence). V lost 6 bases and J 5 bases, leaving 20 bases between the germline ends. The CDR3 sequence is 14 residues long.

At least ten counts were recorded for this clonotype. The chain joins TRBV20-1 to TRBJ2-1, with 7 bases matching TRBD1. CDR3 length: 14 amino acids. The germline CDR1 and CDR2 sequences are DFQATT and SNEGSKA (reference sequence). Trimming cost V 5 bases and J 6 bases; bases outside gene matches: 10. Here the CDR3 DNA reads TGCAGTGCTTTGTCCGGGACAGTCGTCAATGAGCAGTTCTTC. As protein: CSALSGTVVNEQFF.

This clonotype appeared a few times. The chain is built from TRBV5-1 and TRBJ2-7; D might be TRBD1 (5 bases). Germline lookup yields CDR1 SGHRS and CDR2 YFSETQ. The ends were cut back, 0 bases at V and 1 base at J, with 8 bases in the middle. The CDR3 covers 14 residues. The CDR3 protein is CASSLEQGSYEQYF. CDR3 nucleotides: TGCGCCAGCAGCTTGGAGCAGGGATCCTACGAGCAGTACTTC.

The chain employs TRBV7-7 and TRBJ2-5, with D possibly matching TRBD2 (6 bases). Trimming shortened V by 2 bases and J by 5 bases, and 18 bases separated the two germline ends. Germline lookup yields CDR1 SSHAT and CDR2 FNYEAQ (reference sequence). The length of the CDR3 is 16 residues. CDR3 in amino acids: CASSLSPSASGETQYF. CDR3 bases: TGTGCCAGCAGCTTATCTCCTAGCGCGAGCGGGGAGACCCAGTACTTC.

The table lists this clonotype with a few counts. The gene calls are TRBV11-1 and TRBJ1-2; D unclear. The CDR3 runs 18 residues. CDR1 is SGHAT and CDR2 is FQDESV in the germline V gene (reference sequence). Trimming pared 1 base from V and 5 bases from J, leaving 23 bases between. In DNA, the CDR3 is TGTGCCAGCAGCTTAGAGGGTATTCAGCGGAGAGTTTCTTATGGCTACACCTTC. Its protein is CASSLEGIQRRVSYGYTF. Drawing the rest from reference TRBV11-1 and TRBJ1-2, the complete variable domain is EAEVAQSPRYKITEKSQAVAFWCDPISGHATLYWYRQILGQGPELLVQFQDESVVDDSQLPKDRFSAERLKGVDSTLKIQPAELGDSAMYLCASSLEGIQRRVSYGYTFGSGTRLTVV.

V gene TRBV7-2 combines with J gene TRBJ2-5; D might be TRBD1 or TRBD2, each matching 5 bases. The CDR3 contains 14 residues. Trimming took 4 bases from V and 5 from J, leaving 14 bases between them. Looked up from germline, CDR1 is SGHTA and CDR2 is FQGNSA. This CDR3 reads CASSSRDLGETQYF. CDR3 DNA sequence: TGTGCCAGCAGCTCACGGGACCTCGGGGAGACCCAGTACTTC.

This clonotype showed up many times. The chain joins TRBV29-1 to TRBJ2-3; D is uncertain. V was shortened by 4 bases and J by 4 bases, with 6 bases between the two germline ends. Germline CDR1 and CDR2: SQVTM and ANQGSEA. This CDR3 spans 11 amino acids. CDR3 in amino acids: CSVALSDTQYF. The CDR3 nucleotides are TGCAGCGTTGCCTTATCAGATACGCAGTATTTT.

This clonotype was counted ten times or more. The rearrangement links TRBV20-1 to TRBJ2-1; TRBD1 agrees at 7 bases. Looked up from germline, CDR1 is DFQATT and CDR2 is SNEGSKA (reference sequence). The CDR3 has 14 amino acids. With 3 bases clipped from V and 3 bases from J, the junction kept 5 bases outside the gene matches. This chain's CDR3 is CSASRDRDYNEQFF. CDR3 nucleotides: TGCAGTGCTAGCAGGGACAGAGACTACAATGAGCAGTTCTTC.

This rearrangement joins TRBV5-1 to TRBJ1-1; D is unresolved. The CDR3 contains 15 residues. Per germline, CDR1 SGHRS and CDR2 YFSETQ. Trimming cost V 4 bases and J 5 bases, with 18 bases left between them. The CDR3, as DNA: TGCGCCAGCAGCCCCACCCTCTTTCCTGGGACTGAAGCTTTCTTT. As protein: CASSPTLFPGTEAFF.

The rearrangement uses TRBV11-1 and TRBJ2-3; D remains ambiguous. The germline V gene has CDR1 SGHAT and CDR2 FQDESV (reference sequence). This CDR3 has 14 amino acids. Trimming took 3 bases from V and 3 from J, leaving 10 bases between them. The CDR3 is CASSLRHPTDTQYF. The CDR3 DNA sequence: TGTGCCAGCAGCTTGAGACATCCAACAGATACGCAGTATTTT.

This clonotype came up many times. The rearrangement uses TRBV6-5 and TRBJ2-3; 7 bases agree with TRBD1. Trimming took 6 bases from V and 0 from J; bases not matched to a gene: 9. The germline V gene has CDR1 MNHEY and CDR2 SVGAGI. This CDR3 is built from 16 residues. In DNA, the CDR3 is TGTGCCAGCAGCCGCGGACAGGTGCCTAGCACAGATACGCAGTATTTT. Translated, it gives CASSRGQVPSTDTQYF.

Comments on this clonotype: It may be a read error: a sequence one base away is much more abundant. The chain joins TRBV13 to TRBJ2-7; D may be TRBD2 (5 bases). The CDR3 contains 13 residues. CDR1 PRHDT and CDR2 FYEKMQ come from the germline V gene (reference sequence). The V gene lost 6 bases and the J gene lost 5 bases, with 14 bases spanning the gap. Written as DNA, the CDR3 is TGTGCCAGCAGACGCCTGGGCGGGCACGAGCAGTACTTC. Translation gives CASRRLGGHEQYF.